The 10 T cell receptor beta chains presented below share a single source sample, sequenced in a study of cytomegalovirus exposure and HLA in healthy donors. A multiplex PCR was run with 60 Vbeta primers and 13 Jbeta primers. Produced via immunoSEQ multiplex PCR; TCRdb's table is partial and in-frame only. The data show some 170,000 clones, with 82% seen just once and about 10% held by the top ten. The sequenced sample was PBMCs. The receptors here all came from a man in his forties or fifties in good health and CMV-seropositive.

The chain uses TRBV6-4 and TRBJ2-1; weak D call: TRBD1 (6 bases). Germline V lookup: CDR1 MRHNA, CDR2 SNTAGT. The CDR3 covers 15 residues. V dropped 4 bases and J dropped 10 bases, with 20 bases sitting between them. CDR3 in DNA: TGTGCCAGCAGTGCCTCAGGGGCCCATCGGGCCGAGCAGTTCTTC. It codes for CASSASGAHRAEQFF.

This chain connects TRBV19 to TRBJ1-5, with TRBD1 matching over 8 bases. The germline V gene encodes CDR1 LNHDA and CDR2 SQIVND (reference sequence). This CDR3 region has 16 residues. With 0 bases clipped from V and 7 bases from J, the junction kept 8 bases outside the gene matches. The DNA of the CDR3 is TGTGCCAGTAGTATAGACTCAGGGGGCGCAAGGCAGCCCCAGCATTTT. Translation gives CASSIDSGGARQPQHF.

This clone appeared once. This chain links TRBV7-2 with TRBJ1-1, with TRBD1 identical over 7 bases. The CDR3 loop spans 16 amino acids. V was pared by 0 bases and J by 1 base, with 5 bases of the junction left unmatched. Germline V gene data show CDR1 as SGHTA and CDR2 as FQGNSA. Here the CDR3 reads CASSLAMGTENTEAFF. For the CDR3, the DNA is TGTGCCAGCAGCTTAGCGATGGGGACAGAGAACACTGAAGCTTTCTTT.

The CDR3 sequence is CASSPDRNYEQYF. The DNA of the CDR3 is TGTGCCAGCAGCCCGGACAGGAACTACGAGCAGTACTTC. The gene calls are TRBV7-2 and TRBJ2-7; 7 bases agree with TRBD1. The V and J ends lost 5 bases and 3 bases, in that order; junction bases with no gene match: 4. CDR1 is SGHTA, CDR2 FQGNSA, per germline. The CDR3 runs 13 residues.

This clone was detected once. This rearrangement joins TRBV19 to TRBJ1-6; weak D call: TRBD1 (6 bases). Trimming pared 4 bases from V and 6 bases from J, leaving 10 bases between. The germline CDR1 and CDR2 sequences are LNHDA and SQIVND (reference sequence). The CDR3 spans 14 residues. CDR3 protein: CASSTTGSNSPLHF. The CDR3, as DNA: TGTGCCAGTAGTACAACAGGGAGTAATTCACCCCTCCACTTT.

V usage is TRBV30 and J usage is TRBJ1-5, with D hard to call. Germline V gene sequence: CDR1 GTSNPN, CDR2 SVGIG (reference sequence). There are 12 residues in the CDR3. V lost 1 base and J 5 bases, leaving 6 bases between the germline ends. DNA of the CDR3: TGTGCCTGGAGTGCCCGGGATCAGCCCCAGCATTTT. Its protein is CAWSARDQPQHF.

The J gene is TRBJ2-5, the V gene TRBV7-6; D uncertain. The V end lost 5 bases, the J end lost 2 bases, and 6 bases lay between the germline ends. The CDR3 covers 12 residues. Germline V CDR1 and CDR2: SGHVS, FNYEAQ. CDR3 DNA sequence: TGTGCCAGCAGCCCTTTACAAGAGACCCAGTACTTC. Translating it yields CASSPLQETQYF.

The rearrangement joins TRBV5-1 to TRBJ2-1; possible D gene TRBD1, 6 bases. Trimming stripped 0 bases from V and 0 bases from J, with 10 bases between. Germline V gives CDR1 SGHRS, CDR2 YFSETQ. The CDR3 loop spans 16 amino acids. CDR3 in amino acids: CASSLAGTNSYNEQFF. As DNA, the CDR3 is TGCGCCAGCAGCTTGGCCGGGACAAACTCCTACAATGAGCAGTTCTTC.

The chain employs TRBV19 and TRBJ1-1; D is ambiguous. The CDR3 has 16 amino acids. V was shortened by 0 bases and J by 9 bases, with 20 bases between the two germline ends. The germline CDR1 and CDR2 sequences are LNHDA and SQIVND (reference sequence). CDR3 protein: CASSIDAGFKEVKAFF. The CDR3 nucleotides read TGTGCCAGTAGTATAGACGCCGGGTTCAAGGAGGTTAAAGCTTTCTTT.

The chain joins TRBV6-5 to TRBJ2-1; 8 nucleotides line up with TRBD2. The germline V gene has CDR1 MNHEY and CDR2 SVGAGI. There are 14 residues in the CDR3. Trimming removed 6 bases from V and 9 bases from J; junction bases left unmatched: 10. This CDR3 is CASSPGGWEAEQFF. CDR3 nucleotides: TGTGCCAGCAGCCCGGGGGGGTGGGAAGCTGAGCAGTTCTTC.